These 12 T cell receptor beta chains were all obtained from the same sample, sequenced in a study of regulatory T cells in long-lasting Graves disease. Noted time point: persistent/refractory GD, antithyroid drugs over 5 years with positive TRAb. Construction of the TCR library relied on RNA isolated from PBMCs. In building TCR beta libraries, iRepertoire HTBI primers were used together with Arm-PCR of CDR3 regions. TCRdb called the multiplex PCR reads again in MiXCR, with one record for every CDR3 protein. Found here are approximately 290,000 distinct CDR3 sequences, roughly 21% of them singletons; the top ten hold approximately 53%. The specimen was peripheral blood mononuclear cells (PBMCs), collected when the disease was refractory, from a patient treated with antithyroid drugs. The source of these receptors is a female donor with Graves disease.

This clonotype was observed at least ten times. The rearrangement links TRBV15 to TRBJ1-6; TRBD1 matches at 7 bases. The junction had 6 bases not matched to a gene; V was cut back by 4 bases and J by 9 bases. CDR3 length: 14 residues. Germline assignment: CDR1 LNHNV and CDR2 YYDKDF (reference sequence). The CDR3 protein is CATSIRQGGSPLHF. The CDR3 DNA reads TGTGCCACCAGCATCAGGCAGGGGGGTTCACCCCTCCACTTT.

The J gene is TRBJ2-4, the V gene TRBV28, with 15 bases that match TRBD2. CDR1 and CDR2 from the germline V gene are MDHEN and SYDVKM. This CDR3 region has 19 residues. With V trimmed by 5 bases and J by 1 base, 9 bases remained unmatched. CDR3 residues: CASSPPGLAGGRAKNIQYF. The CDR3 DNA follows: TGTGCCAGCAGTCCCCCGGGACTAGCGGGAGGCCGGGCCAAAAACATTCAGTACTTC.

This clonotype was recorded at least ten times. V and J are TRBV6-1 and TRBJ2-6; the D gene is possibly TRBD1 (6 bases). Trimming cost V 4 bases and J 2 bases, with 9 bases left between them. The CDR3 contains 15 residues. From germline, CDR1 is MNHNS and CDR2 SASEGT. The CDR3 sequence: CASSAHRAGANVLTF. The CDR3 nucleotides read TGTGCCAGCAGTGCACACAGGGCTGGGGCCAACGTCCTGACTTTC.

This clonotype was picked up a small number of times. This chain connects TRBV7-8 to TRBJ1-2, with TRBD1 matching over 8 bases. Trimming at V came to 4 bases and at J to 5 bases, leaving 6 bases not matched to a gene. The germline CDR1 and CDR2 sequences are SGHVS and FQNEAQ. This CDR3 region has 14 residues. The CDR3 DNA reads TGTGCCAGCAGCTCGGACAGGGAAGAATATGGCTACACCTTC. Translated, it gives CASSSDREEYGYTF. Combining the CDR3 with reference TRBV7-8 and TRBJ1-2 gives the whole variable domain GAGVSQSPRYKVAKRGQDVALRCDPISGHVSLFWYQQALGQGPEFLTYFQNEAQLDKSGLPSDRFFAERPEGSVSTLKIQRTQQEDSAVYLCASSSDREEYGYTFGSGTRLTVV.

Worth noting for this clonotype: A much larger clone sits a single nucleotide away, making a read error possible. This chain uses TRBV28 with TRBJ2-7; TRBD2 agrees at 7 bases. Looked up from germline, CDR1 is MDHEN and CDR2 is SYDVKM. The CDR3 extends over 17 amino acids. The ends lost 5 bases at V and 0 bases at J; junction bases unmatched: 13. The CDR3 spells CASSPLLLAESSYEQYF. The CDR3 nucleotides read TGTGCCAGCAGTCCGCTTTTGCTAGCGGAGAGCTCCTACGAGCAGTACTTC.

This clonotype has ten or more counts. This chain joins TRBV20-1 and TRBJ2-7; TRBD2 is a possible D gene (6 bases). Germline values: CDR1 DFQATT, CDR2 SNEGSKA (reference sequence). V was cut by 5 bases and J by 5 bases, with 10 bases left in between. The CDR3 runs to 11 residues. CDR3 sequence: CSAAGIHEQYF. The CDR3 DNA reads as TGCAGTGCTGCGGGGATCCACGAGCAGTACTTC.

This clonotype was found a few times. The rearrangement joins TRBV18 to TRBJ1-2, with TRBD1 matching over 9 bases. Germline CDR1 KGHSH, CDR2 LQKENI. The CDR3 is made up of 14 amino acids. V gave up 6 bases and J gave up 7 bases; unmatched junction bases: 9. The CDR3 loop is CASSPVDRGGGYTF. The CDR3, as DNA: TGTGCCAGCTCTCCTGTGGACAGGGGAGGTGGCTACACCTTC.

About this clonotype itself: Given a much more abundant clone one base away, this may be a read error. The gene calls are TRBV6-1 and TRBJ2-5; 7 bases line up with TRBD1. With V trimmed by 8 bases and J by 5 bases, 11 bases remained unmatched. CDR3 length: 14 amino acids. Germline CDR1 and CDR2: MNHNS and SASEGT. CDR3 nucleotides: TGTGCCAGCGCTATGACAGGGACCTGGGAGACCCAGTACTTC. Amino acid sequence: CASAMTGTWETQYF.

This chain connects TRBV29-1 to TRBJ2-7, with D uncertain. Trimming removed 4 bases from V and 0 bases from J, with 13 bases in between. The CDR3 extends over 14 amino acids. Germline values: CDR1 SQVTM, CDR2 ANQGSEA. As DNA, the CDR3 is TGCAGCGTTGTCGTTCCGTCATTCTCCTACGAGCAGTACTTC. Residues: CSVVVPSFSYEQYF.

The V gene is TRBV6-2 or TRBV6-3, the J gene TRBJ2-7; 12 bases match TRBD2. V was pared by 8 bases and J by 7 bases, with 9 bases of the junction left unmatched. CDR3 length: 14 amino acids. Germline assignment: CDR1 MNHEY and CDR2 SVGEGT. CDR3: CASGLAGGPREQYF. The DNA of the CDR3 is TGTGCCAGCGGCCTAGCGGGAGGGCCTCGGGAGCAGTACTTC.

The chain employs TRBV7-9 and TRBJ1-4, with D possibly TRBD1 on 5 matching bases. Germline loops: CDR1 SEHNR, CDR2 FQNEAQ (reference sequence). The CDR3 runs to 16 residues. The V end was cut by 3 bases, the J end by 7 bases, with 18 bases between. In DNA, the CDR3 is TGTGCCAGCAGCTTCCCCAGTGGTCCGGGGGGTGAAAAACTGTTTTTT. Its protein is CASSFPSGPGGEKLFF.

The chain links TRBV4-1 to TRBJ1-6; D is perhaps TRBD1 (6 bases). Per the germline V gene, CDR1 is MGHRA and CDR2 is YSYEKL. CDR3 length equals 15 residues. V lost 0 bases and J lost 7, with 10 bases in between. CDR3 coding DNA: TGCGCCAGCAGCCAAGAGGGCAGGGGAAATTCACCCCTCCACTTT. It encodes CASSQEGRGNSPLHF.